What follows are 2 T cell receptor beta chains derived from one specimen sequenced in a study of blood T cell repertoires in COVID-19. The assay was immunoSEQ multiplex PCR, and TCRdb's table has in-frame clones only and misses some. This sample carries roughly 230,000 clones, around 83% of them seen once, and the ten largest clones take roughly 8.7%. Source material: peripheral blood. Every receptor here comes from a man aged 35 to 55 with active or convalescent COVID-19.

This chain uses TRBV25-1 with TRBJ2-5; 7 bases fit TRBD1. Unmatched junction bases numbered 14, after V lost 5 bases and J lost 2 bases. This CDR3 spans 17 amino acids. Looked up from germline, CDR1 is MGHDK and CDR2 is SYGVNS. CDR3 in DNA: TGTGCCAGCAGTCTAAACTTGCTCGGGACAGAGCAAGAGACCCAGTACTTC. This gives the protein CASSLNLLGTEQETQYF. The full variable domain, rest sourced from reference TRBV25-1 and TRBJ2-5, is EADIYQTPRYLVIGTGKKITLECSQTMGHDKMYWYQQDPGMELHLIHYSYGVNSTEKGDLSSESTVSRIRTEHFPLTLESARPSHTSQYLCASSLNLLGTEQETQYFGPGTRLLVL.

The chain couples TRBV6-6 to TRBJ1-1; D is uncertain. Trimming took 0 bases from V and 11 from J, leaving 13 bases between them. CDR1 is MNHNY and CDR2 is SVGAGI in the germline V gene (reference sequence). CDR3 size: 13 residues. In DNA form, the CDR3 reads TGTGCCAGCAGTTACTCACCCGAGGGTAAGGCTTTCTTT. Residues: CASSYSPEGKAFF.